The entry below gives a single T cell receptor (beta chain) sequence along with its context. What it binds is unknown. With V trimmed by 4 bases and J by 6 bases, 9 bases remained unmatched. CDR1 and CDR2 from the germline V gene are SEHNR and FQNEAQ (reference sequence). The CDR3 is 15 amino acids. The data were taken from a study of OX40 agonist ivuxolimab in advanced cancers. Whole-study results and caveats: CD8+ T cells averaged more expanded clones than CD4+.

Libraries were prepared by immunoSEQ multiplex PCR; TCRdb keeps only in-frame clonotypes and omits some of them. The table records some 6,000 clones, 60% to 80% of them present only once. This TCR was recovered from an adult with an advanced solid tumor such as melanoma, head and neck, liver or kidney cancer. Sequencing was performed on CD4+ or CD8+ T cells sorted from blood, taken in a trial of the OX40 agonist ivuxolimab. The V gene is TRBV7-9, the J gene TRBJ2-5, with 9 nucleotides matching TRBD1. CDR3 loop: CASSYPRQGDKTQYF. The DNA for the CDR3 is TGTGCCAGCAGCTACCCGAGACAGGGGGACAAGACCCAGTACTTC.